The 23 T cell receptor beta chains below come from one sample, sequenced in a study of blood T cells in healthy people across ages. Sample-barcoded 5' priming and a J-beta primer mix drove a second PCR of roughly 6 to 12 cycles. TCRdb re-called the 5' RACE reads with MiXCR, one entry per CDR3 protein. The sample includes approximately 1.5 million distinct CDR3 sequences, 42% of them seen just once. Sequenced sample: blood. The receptors were gathered from a woman under 30 in good health.

A remark on this clonotype: Sequence at one end of the junction differs from germline and may be a read error. CDR3 coding DNA: TGTGCCAGCAAAAAGGGAGGAGCAGATATGCAGTATTTT. Its translation: CASKKGGADMQYF. The rearrangement uses TRBV27 and TRBJ2-3; D possibly corresponds to TRBD2 (6 bases). CDR1 is MNHEY and CDR2 is SMNVEV in the germline V gene (reference sequence). The CDR3 loop spans 13 amino acids.

The table lists this clonotype with a few counts. The chain is built from TRBV6-6 and TRBJ2-5; a possible D gene is TRBD1 (5 bases). Trimming removed 4 bases from V and 0 bases from J, with 6 bases in between. The CDR3 sequence is 13 residues long. CDR1 is MNHNY and CDR2 is SVGAGI in the germline V gene (reference sequence). In nucleotides, the CDR3 is TGTGCCAGCAGTTCAGGGAACCAAGAGACCCAGTACTTC. It translates to CASSSGNQETQYF.

Worth noting for this clonotype: A junction end diverges from the germline sequence, so it may reflect a read error. The genes are TRBV3-1 and TRBJ2-1; maybe TRBD1 (5 bases). CDR3 length: 13 residues. Germline V gene lookup returns CDR1 LGHDT and CDR2 YNNKEL (reference sequence). This CDR3 reads CASSQGLYIEQFF. The CDR3 nucleotides are TGTGCCAGCAGCCAGGGGCTTTACATTGAGCAGTTCTTC.

This clonotype was seen a handful of times. The chain employs TRBV6-2 or TRBV6-3 and TRBJ2-1, with 11 bases identical to TRBD2. This CDR3 comprises 14 residues. With 7 bases clipped from V and 6 bases from J, the junction kept 5 bases outside the gene matches. Germline CDR1 and CDR2: MNHEY and SVGEGT. The CDR3 loop is CASKISGGANEQFF. DNA of the CDR3: TGTGCCAGCAAAATTAGCGGGGGGGCCAATGAGCAGTTCTTC.

The CDR3 is CASSQEATGGYGYTF. The CDR3 region has the DNA TGCGCCAGCAGCCAAGAAGCTACAGGAGGTTATGGCTACACCTTC. This rearrangement joins TRBV4-3 to TRBJ1-2; D perhaps matches TRBD1 (5 bases). Germline V gene sequence: CDR1 LGHNA, CDR2 YSLEER. The CDR3 length is 15 residues. V lost 0 bases to trimming and J lost 5 bases, with 13 bases between them.

In its sample, this clonotype was seen a few times. The chain recombines TRBV6-2 or TRBV6-3 with TRBJ1-5; D not resolved. CDR1 and CDR2 (germline): MNHEY, SVGEGT. V was pared by 3 bases and J by 6 bases, with 15 bases between. CDR3 length: 15 residues. Here the CDR3 DNA reads TGTGCCAGCAGTTATTCGCCGGTGTTGGGTCAGCCCCAGCATTTT. Its protein product is CASSYSPVLGQPQHF.

This rearrangement joins TRBV20-1 to TRBJ2-5; TRBD2 is a possible D gene (6 bases). In germline, CDR1 is DFQATT, CDR2 SNEGSKA (reference sequence). V lost 0 bases and J 4 bases, leaving 9 bases between the germline ends. The CDR3 runs to 13 residues. The CDR3 coding sequence is TGCAGTGCTAGAGAAGGGAGGAGAGAGACCCAGTACTTC. Translating gives CSAREGRRETQYF.

This rearrangement joins TRBV10-3 to TRBJ2-4; 12 nucleotides agree with TRBD1. The tail of the sequence fits TRBJ2-7 better, so the J call may be wrong. Germline lookup yields CDR1 ENHRY and CDR2 SYGVKD. The CDR3 is 15 amino acids. CDR3 amino acids: CAIRNGTGGYYEQYF. The CDR3, as DNA: TGTGCCATCAGAAACGGGACAGGGGGCTACTACGAGCAGTACTTC.

V and J are TRBV11-3 and TRBJ2-2; no firm D call. Germline V CDR1 and CDR2: SGHNT, YENEEA. The CDR3 contains 14 residues. Trimming took off 5 bases at V and 2 bases at J, with 9 bases between the two ends. The CDR3 DNA follows: TGTGCCAGCAGCCTGCAAAGCAACACCGGGGAGCTGTTTTTT. Residues: CASSLQSNTGELFF. Full variable domain (missing parts from reference TRBV11-3 and TRBJ2-2): EAGVVQSPRYKIIEKKQPVAFWCNPISGHNTLYWYLQNLGQGPELLIRYENEEAVDDSQLPKDRFSAERLKGVDSTLKIQPAELGDSAVYLCASSLQSNTGELFFGEGSRLTVL.

This chain joins TRBV6-4 and TRBJ1-1; 8 bases are shared with TRBD1. The V gene's germline CDR1 is MRHNA and CDR2 SNTAGT. This CDR3 spans 13 amino acids. J lost 11 bases, V lost 6 bases, and 11 bases had no gene match. The DNA for the CDR3 is TGTGCCAGCAGCGACCATACAGGGGGGGTTGCTTTCTTT. Translating gives CASSDHTGGVAFF.

This clonotype was observed at least ten times. This chain uses TRBV4-2 with TRBJ2-1, with D perhaps matching TRBD2 (5 bases). The CDR3 loop spans 16 amino acids. CDR1 and CDR2 from the germline V gene are LGHNA and YNFKEQ. Trimming removed 1 base at V and 0 bases at J, with 10 bases between. CDR3 DNA: TGTGCCAGCAGCCAAGGGCGGGTGAGCTCCTACAATGAGCAGTTCTTC. Protein product: CASSQGRVSSYNEQFF.

This clonotype has only a few counts. A much larger clone lies a single base off, so this may be a read error. This rearrangement joins TRBV5-4 to TRBJ1-2; TRBD1 agrees at 7 bases. V lost 4 bases to trimming and J lost 2 bases; unmatched junction nucleotides: 2. CDR1 SGHNT and CDR2 YYREEE come from the germline V gene (reference sequence). The CDR3 runs 13 residues. The CDR3 here is CASSMTGNYGYTF. DNA of the CDR3: TGTGCCAGCAGCATGACAGGGAACTATGGCTACACCTTC. The full variable domain, in which reference TRBV5-4 and TRBJ1-2 provide the parts outside the CDR3, is ETGVTQSPTHLIKTRGQQVTLRCSSQSGHNTVSWYQQALGQGPQFIFQYYREEENGRGNFPPRFSGLQFPNYSSELNVNALELDDSALYLCASSMTGNYGYTFGSGTRLTVV.

The V and J genes are TRBV4-3 and TRBJ2-3; D is unresolved. CDR3 length equals 14 residues. Germline-derived CDR1 and CDR2 are LGHNA and YSLEER. The germline V and J ends were trimmed by 4 bases and 2 bases, with 10 bases remaining between them. CDR3 DNA sequence: TGCGCCAGCAGCCTAACTACCCTCACAGATACGCAGTATTTT. Amino acids: CASSLTTLTDTQYF.

The CDR3 bases are TGTGCCAGCAGCCCAACTTCACGCTCCTACAATGAGCAGTACTTC. Protein sequence: CASSPTSRSYNEQYF. The rearrangement links TRBV7-9 to TRBJ2-5; D ambiguous. The CDR3 has 15 residues. Germline V CDR1 and CDR2: SEHNR, FQNEAQ (reference sequence). The V end was cut by 5 bases, the J end by 11 bases, with 24 bases between.

The V and J genes are TRBV15 and TRBJ2-1, with TRBD1 as a possible D gene (5 bases). This CDR3 comprises 12 residues. V was pared by 3 bases and J by 10 bases, with 10 bases between. Per germline, CDR1 LNHNV and CDR2 YYDKDF (reference sequence). The CDR3 bases are TGTGCCACCAGCAGGCCAGGACAAGAGCAGTTCTTC. Translated: CATSRPGQEQFF.

This clonotype was detected ten times or more. This chain uses TRBV18 with TRBJ1-2; D is uncertain. Germline assignment: CDR1 KGHSH and CDR2 LQKENI. This CDR3 is 13 amino acids long. Trimming shortened V by 8 bases and J by 2 bases, and 12 bases separated the two germline ends. CDR3 region: CASSPDGNYGYTF. DNA of the CDR3: TGTGCCAGCAGTCCGGACGGAAACTATGGCTACACCTTC. Full variable domain (remainder filled in from reference TRBV18 and TRBJ1-2): NAGVMQNPRHLVRRRGQEARLRCSPMKGHSHVYWYRQLPEEGLKFMVYLQKENIIDESGMPKERFSAEFPKEGPSILRIQQVVRGDSAAYFCASSPDGNYGYTFGSGTRLTVV.

The chain couples TRBV6-5 to TRBJ1-6, with D possibly TRBD1 on 5 matching bases. CDR3 length: 15 residues. Germline CDR1 is MNHEY and CDR2 is SVGAGI. Between the trimmed V and J ends, which lost 0 bases and 6 bases, there was a span of 9 bases. CDR3 amino acids: CASSYSKGVNSPLHF. The CDR3 DNA sequence: TGTGCCAGCAGTTACTCGAAAGGGGTTAATTCACCCCTCCACTTT.

The genes are TRBV6-6 and TRBJ2-1, with 9 positions matching TRBD1. Per the germline V gene, CDR1 is MNHNY and CDR2 is SVGAGI (reference sequence). After removal of 6 bases from V and 6 bases from J, the junction contained 12 bases not matched to a gene. There are 16 residues in the CDR3. CDR3 sequence: CASSLGGTGWGNEQFF. Written as DNA, the CDR3 is TGTGCCAGCAGCCTGGGCGGGACAGGGTGGGGCAATGAGCAGTTCTTC.

Concerning this clonotype itself: It is likely a read error, because the conserved phenylalanine at the end of the CDR3 is missing. This chain uses TRBV7-7 with TRBJ2-3; D gene ambiguous. Germline lookup yields CDR1 SSHAT and CDR2 FNYEAQ (reference sequence). The CDR3 sequence is 14 residues long. Here the CDR3 DNA reads TGTGCTAGCAGCTCACGGTCCACCAGTGATACGCAGTATTTG. This encodes CASSSRSTSDTQYL.

This clonotype occurred a few times. The genes are TRBV6-2 or TRBV6-3 and TRBJ2-1; 14 bases align to TRBD2. The CDR3 loop spans 14 amino acids. Germline loops: CDR1 MNHEY, CDR2 SVGEGT. The J segment lost 6 bases and the V segment lost 6 bases, leaving 1 base of the junction unmatched. The CDR3 spells CASRGLAGGNEQFF. CDR3 nucleotides: TGTGCCAGCAGAGGACTAGCGGGAGGCAATGAGCAGTTCTTC.

This clonotype came up a few times. This sequence joins TRBV29-1 and TRBJ2-2, with D unresolved. V was clipped by 4 bases and J by 3 bases, with 9 bases between them. Germline V gene sequence: CDR1 SQVTM, CDR2 ANQGSEA. This CDR3 region has 13 residues. As DNA, the CDR3 is TGCAGCGTTGTAGAACCGCACACCGGGGAGCTGTTTTTT. Protein product: CSVVEPHTGELFF.

Concerning this clonotype itself: The junction differs from germline at one of its ends, possibly a read error. The V call is TRBV7-7, the J call TRBJ2-5; unclear D gene. The CDR3 totals 15 residues. CDR1 is SSHAT, CDR2 FNYEAQ, per germline (reference sequence). CDR3 in amino acids: CASSSNLRSEETQYF. The DNA for the CDR3 is TGTGCTAGCAGCTCCAACCTCAGGAGCGAAGAGACCCAGTACTTC.

The CDR3 spells CSATWTSTDTQYF. CDR3 sequence (DNA): TGCAGTGCTACTTGGACCAGCACAGATACGCAGTATTTT. This chain links TRBV20-1 with TRBJ2-3, with D unresolved. Trimming left V 4 bases short and J 0 bases short, with 8 bases between. This CDR3 is built from 13 residues. The germline V gene encodes CDR1 DFQATT and CDR2 SNEGSKA (reference sequence).